These 24 T cell receptor beta chains were sequenced from one sample in a study of molecular identifiers for immune sequencing clone quantification. TCRdb re-derived calls from the PCR reads in MiXCR, one entry per CDR3 protein. The sample shows about 510,000 distinct CDR3 sequences, around 25% of them seen only once. Sequenced sample: naive CD8+ T cells from blood, with Jurkat cell RNA spiked in. Subset meaning: FACS-sorted CD8+CD4-CCR7+CD45RA+ naive T cells. These receptors originate from a human donor in good health. Some libraries in this study had Jurkat cell RNA spiked in.

This clonotype turned up a few times. V and J are TRBV4-1 and TRBJ2-3; 16 nucleotides align to TRBD2. Trimming at V came to 4 bases and at J to 4 bases, leaving 11 bases not matched to a gene. CDR3 length equals 19 residues. Germline lookup yields CDR1 MGHRA and CDR2 YSYEKL. The CDR3, as DNA: TGCGCCAGCAGCCCCGGGACTAGCGGGGGGGCCCCCCCCCCAGATACGCAGTATTTT. Encoded protein: CASSPGTSGGAPPPDTQYF.

The rearrangement links TRBV7-9 to TRBJ2-2, with D unresolved. This CDR3 is 13 amino acids long. V was pared by 2 bases and J by 7 bases, with 8 bases between. The V gene's germline CDR1 is SEHNR and CDR2 FQNEAQ (reference sequence). CDR3: CASSLTANGELFF. CDR3 nucleotides: TGTGCCAGCAGCTTAACGGCCAACGGGGAGCTGTTTTTT.

Concerning this clonotype itself: It may be a read error: a sequence one base away is much more abundant. The rearrangement links TRBV6-5 to TRBJ2-3; 11 bases line up with TRBD2. The CDR3 contains 16 residues. CDR1 and CDR2 (germline): MNHEY, SVGAGI. CDR3 nucleotides: TGTGCCAGCAGTTACCTAGCGGGGGGCGTCACAGATGCGCAGTATTTT. It specifies CASSYLAGGVTDAQYF.

This clonotype was observed a few times. The CDR3 here is CASSSTPAGAKNIQYF. The DNA of the CDR3 is TGTGCCAGCAGCTCGACCCCCGCGGGGGCCAAAAACATTCAGTACTTC. This chain links TRBV7-9 with TRBJ2-4; D perhaps matches TRBD2 (6 bases). CDR3 length: 16 amino acids. Germline CDR1 reads SEHNR; CDR2 reads FQNEAQ (reference sequence). Trimming removed 4 bases from V and 1 base from J, with 14 bases in between.

This clonotype appeared a few times. The chain recombines TRBV6-2 or TRBV6-3 with TRBJ2-1; maybe TRBD2 (6 bases). The germline V gene encodes CDR1 MNHEY and CDR2 SVGEGT. The CDR3 is made up of 17 amino acids. V was shortened by 6 bases and J by 0 bases, with 18 bases between the two germline ends. The CDR3 region is CASRTPLAPSSYNEQFF. The DNA for the CDR3 is TGTGCCAGCAGGACCCCACTAGCCCCTAGCTCCTACAATGAGCAGTTCTTC.

This clonotype came up a few times. The V and J genes are TRBV5-1 and TRBJ2-1; 7 nucleotides align to TRBD2. CDR1 and CDR2 (germline): SGHRS, YFSETQ. The CDR3 totals 15 residues. V was pared by 0 bases and J by 5 bases, with 5 bases of the junction left unmatched. For the CDR3, the DNA is TGCGCCAGCAGCTTGGCGAGGCTAGCGGACAATGAGCAGTTCTTC. Translated, it gives CASSLARLADNEQFF.

Of note for this clonotype: A read error may explain this, as a much larger clone is one base away. The rearrangement uses TRBV5-4 and TRBJ2-3; 7 nucleotides match TRBD1. The CDR3 has 15 residues. CDR1 and CDR2 from the germline V gene are SGHNT and YYREEE (reference sequence). V lost 1 base, J lost 2 bases, and 4 bases stayed unmatched. CDR3: CASSLNGQDTDTQYF. The CDR3 DNA sequence: TGTGCCAGCAGCTTGAACGGACAGGACACAGATACGCAGTATTTT.

This clonotype was detected many times. This chain joins TRBV6-2 or TRBV6-3 and TRBJ2-7; perhaps TRBD1 as D (6 bases). The CDR3 has 13 residues. The germline V gene has CDR1 MNHEY and CDR2 SVGEGT. Trimming removed 5 bases from V and 2 bases from J, with 10 bases in between. Here the CDR3 reads CASSPRGTYEQYF. CDR3 in DNA: TGTGCCAGCAGTCCCAGGGGCACCTACGAGCAGTACTTC.

A single count supports this clonotype. The junction departs from germline at one end; a sequencing error may be responsible. The chain is built from TRBV4-3 and TRBJ2-7; D remains unclear. Germline V gene sequence: CDR1 LGHNA, CDR2 YSLEER. CDR3 size: 13 residues. In DNA form, the CDR3 reads TGCGCCAGCAGCCAATATAAAGGTTACGCGCAGTACTTC. It translates to CASSQYKGYAQYF.

The chain is built from TRBV6-5 and TRBJ2-7; TRBD2 might be the D (5 bases). Germline CDR1 and CDR2: MNHEY and SVGAGI. This CDR3 contains 15 residues. V was cut by 0 bases and J by 3 bases, with 12 bases left in between. The CDR3: CASSYSTGIGYEQYF. In nucleotides, the CDR3 is TGTGCCAGCAGTTACTCGACCGGGATAGGCTACGAGCAGTACTTC.

Ten or more counts support this clonotype. The chain recombines TRBV5-6 with TRBJ2-3; maybe TRBD2 (6 bases). CDR1 and CDR2 (germline): SGHDT, YYEEEE. The CDR3 runs 17 residues. Trimming took 0 bases from V and 0 from J, leaving 14 bases between them. The CDR3 DNA follows: TGTGCCAGCAGCTTGGCGGGAGTGGCTACGAGCACAGATACGCAGTATTTT. Its protein product is CASSLAGVATSTDTQYF.

The chain has TRBV12-3 or TRBV12-4 and TRBJ1-2, with 9 bases fitting TRBD1. The V and J ends lost 4 bases and 3 bases, in that order; junction bases with no gene match: 15. The CDR3 has 18 residues. CDR3 sequence reads: CASSSDFPGQGYDYGYTF. The CDR3 coding sequence is TGTGCCAGCAGTTCGGACTTTCCGGGACAGGGCTACGACTATGGCTACACCTTC.

This clonotype has ten or more counts. The CDR3 protein is CASSPPGQTSYGYTF. For the CDR3, the DNA is TGTGCCAGCAGTCCCCCAGGACAGACCAGCTATGGCTACACCTTC. The V gene is TRBV27, the J gene TRBJ1-2, with TRBD1 as a possible D gene (6 bases). Trimming pared 5 bases from V and 4 bases from J, leaving 17 bases between. The CDR3 loop spans 15 amino acids. Germline assignment: CDR1 MNHEY and CDR2 SMNVEV (reference sequence).

The rearrangement links TRBV20-1 to TRBJ1-2; the D is unclear. V was pared by 6 bases and J by 3 bases, with 11 bases between. The CDR3 spans 12 residues. Germline CDR1 is DFQATT and CDR2 is SNEGSKA (reference sequence). DNA for the CDR3: TGCAGTGCCCCAGAGGGCCACTATGGCTACACCTTC. Translated: CSAPEGHYGYTF.

This clonotype has just a few counts. The chain links TRBV13 to TRBJ2-7, with D perhaps matching TRBD1 or TRBD2 (7 bases each). Germline CDR1 is PRHDT and CDR2 is FYEKMQ (reference sequence). With 3 bases removed from V and 4 bases from J, the gap between germline ends came to 13 bases. This CDR3 contains 14 residues. The CDR3, as DNA: TGTGCCAGCAGCTTGGGGAGGGGACAGTACGAGCAGTACTTC. Translating gives CASSLGRGQYEQYF.

Notes on this clonotype: Since a much larger clone is just one base distant, this may be a read error. The chain employs TRBV6-2 or TRBV6-3 and TRBJ2-3; the D is unclear. Trimming pared 7 bases from V and 10 bases from J, leaving 18 bases between. CDR1 MNHEY and CDR2 SVGEGT come from the germline V gene. This CDR3 region has 13 residues. Here the CDR3 DNA reads TGTGCCAGCAATCCTTACCCCACGGATGCGCAGTATTTT. Its protein product is CASNPYPTDAQYF.

For this clonotype: A single base separates this from a much larger clone, so it may be a read error. The chain carries TRBV29-1 and TRBJ1-1, with a weak D call TRBD1 (6 bases). The CDR3 loop spans 14 amino acids. Germline CDR1 SQVTM, CDR2 ANQGSEA. CDR3 bases: TGCAGCGTGACGACAGGAGCAATGAACACTGCAGCTTTCTTT. Amino acids: CSVTTGAMNTAAFF.

V and J are TRBV2 and TRBJ2-5, with 7 bases lining up with TRBD1. Germline V lookup: CDR1 SNHLY, CDR2 FYNNEI. The V gene end was trimmed by 9 bases and the J gene end by 3 bases; junction bases not matched to a gene: 4. The CDR3 runs to 12 residues. The CDR3: CARGTAKETQYF. CDR3 in DNA: TGTGCCAGGGGGACAGCGAAAGAGACCCAGTACTTC.

V gene TRBV7-6 combines with J gene TRBJ2-7, with D hard to call. Germline V gene lookup returns CDR1 SGHVS and CDR2 FNYEAQ. This CDR3 contains 13 residues. V was trimmed by 3 bases and J by 3 bases, leaving 9 bases between them. CDR3 sequence: CASSLGFCYEQYF. The CDR3 DNA is TGTGCCAGCAGCTTGGGGTTTTGCTACGAGCAGTACTTC.

This clonotype was detected only a few times. This sequence joins TRBV27 and TRBJ2-7; a weak D match, TRBD1 (5 bases). The CDR3 extends over 11 amino acids. Trimming stripped 7 bases from V and 6 bases from J, with 10 bases between. CDR1 is MNHEY, CDR2 SMNVEV, per germline (reference sequence). CDR3 nucleotides: TGTGCCAGCAAGTCAGGGCCCGAGCAGTACTTC. Protein: CASKSGPEQYF.

This clonotype occurred many times. CDR3 sequence: CASTLTSTGGTEAFF. The CDR3 DNA sequence: TGTGCCAGCACCTTAACTTCGACAGGAGGGACTGAAGCTTTCTTT. The genes are TRBV6-5 and TRBJ1-1; tentatively, D is TRBD1 (6 bases). V dropped 7 bases and J dropped 5 bases, with 20 bases sitting between them. Per germline, CDR1 MNHEY and CDR2 SVGAGI. The CDR3 covers 15 residues.

At least ten counts were recorded for this clonotype. This rearrangement joins TRBV7-2 to TRBJ2-5; 11 nucleotides match TRBD2. V was pared by 5 bases and J by 2 bases, with 4 bases of the junction left unmatched. CDR3 length: 15 amino acids. Germline-derived CDR1 and CDR2 are SGHTA and FQGNSA. The CDR3 protein is CASSRTSGQQETQYF. The CDR3 nucleotides are TGTGCCAGCAGCCGGACTAGCGGGCAACAAGAGACCCAGTACTTC.

The chain is built from TRBV7-3 and TRBJ2-5, with D possibly called TRBD1 or TRBD2 (5 bases each). Germline V lookup: CDR1 SGHTA, CDR2 FQGTGA. The V end was cut by 5 bases, the J end by 1 base, with 8 bases between. The CDR3 has 13 amino acids. The CDR3 DNA reads as TGTGCCAGCAGCGCCGGGACCCAAGAGACCCAGTACTTC. Amino acid sequence: CASSAGTQETQYF.

The V gene is TRBV27, the J gene TRBJ1-1, with TRBD1 as a possible D gene (5 bases). V lost 5 bases, J lost 3 bases, and 10 bases lay in between. The CDR3 runs 13 residues. CDR1 is MNHEY and CDR2 is SMNVEV in the germline V gene (reference sequence). For the CDR3, the DNA is TGTGCCAGCAGTGAGACCAGGGACACTGAAGCTTTCTTT. Protein: CASSETRDTEAFF.